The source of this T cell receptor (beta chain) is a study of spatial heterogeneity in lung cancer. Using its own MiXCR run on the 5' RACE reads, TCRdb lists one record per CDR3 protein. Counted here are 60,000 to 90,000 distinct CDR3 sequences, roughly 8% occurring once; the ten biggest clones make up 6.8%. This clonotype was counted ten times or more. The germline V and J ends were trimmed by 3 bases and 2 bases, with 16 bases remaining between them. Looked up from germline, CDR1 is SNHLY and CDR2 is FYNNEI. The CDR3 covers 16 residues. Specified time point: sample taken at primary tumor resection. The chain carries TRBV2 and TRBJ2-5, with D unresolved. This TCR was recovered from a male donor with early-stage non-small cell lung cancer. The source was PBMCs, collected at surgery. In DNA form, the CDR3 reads TGTGCCAGCAGTGACCCGAGATGGACCGATCAAGAGACCCAGTACTTC. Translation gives CASSDPRWTDQETQYF.